The TCR beta chain described here comes from a study of CD8+ T cells in alopecia areata. RNA extraction was followed by reverse transcription into cDNA, which acted as the sequencing template. TCRdb's table, derived via immunoSEQ multiplex PCR, lists solely in-frame clones and lacks some. The sample lists 190,000 or so clones, about three fifths occurring once. Per the germline V gene, CDR1 is SGHRS and CDR2 is YFSETQ. This CDR3 spans 15 amino acids. J was trimmed by 6 bases and V by 0 bases; bases with no gene match: 2. This clone turned up a few times. Antigen: not known. Study outcomes and limitations: Expanded CD8+ clones among the top 100, and scalp clonality, were significantly decreased by tofacitinib.

The sample's treatment: oral pan-JAK inhibitor, 5-10 mg twice daily. The chain joins TRBV5-1 to TRBJ1-5; 11 bases fit TRBD1. The TCR comes from a human donor with alopecia areata. Sequencing was performed on CD4+ T cells sorted from blood, taken at week 4, from a patient treated with tofacitinib. The CDR3 nucleotides are TGCGCCAGCAGCTTGGCCGGGACAGGGGGTCAGCCCCAGCATTTT. Translated: CASSLAGTGGQPQHF. Full variable domain (rest looked up from reference TRBV5-1 and TRBJ1-5): KAGVTQTPRYLIKTRGQQVTLSCSPISGHRSVSWYQQTPGQGLQFLFEYFSETQRNKGNFPGRFSGRQFSNSRSEMNVSTLELGDSALYLCASSLAGTGGQPQHFGDGTRLSIL.